These 22 T cell receptor beta chains were sequenced from one sample in a study of T cells in Graves' hyperthyroidism and ophthalmopathy. TCR beta CDR3 sequences were amplified from RNA transcripts. Initially, a first-round RT-PCR of the TCR CDR3 employed the HTBI primer set. TCRdb re-derived calls from the multiplex PCR reads in MiXCR, one entry per CDR3 protein. The repertoire holds hundreds of thousands of distinct CDR3 sequences, roughly 40% seen once, with about 9% in the top ten. The sample was blood. These receptors came from a young man with Graves' hyperthyroidism.

The chain has TRBV12-3 or TRBV12-4 and TRBJ2-7; D is possibly TRBD1 (6 bases). V was pared by 5 bases and J by 4 bases, with 21 bases between. The CDR3 is 16 residues long. The CDR3 sequence is CASSEGWTGQGYEQYF. For the CDR3, the DNA is TGTGCCAGCAGTGAAGGATGGACGGGACAAGGATACGAGCAGTACTTC.

This sequence joins TRBV7-6 and TRBJ2-2, with D perhaps matching TRBD2 (6 bases). V dropped 0 bases and J dropped 4 bases, with 9 bases sitting between them. The CDR3 is 15 amino acids. Germline V gene data show CDR1 as SGHVS and CDR2 as FNYEAQ. CDR3 nucleotide sequence: TGTGCCAGCAGCTTAGCAGGGACTGGCACCGGGGAGCTGTTTTTT. Its translation is CASSLAGTGTGELFF.

The table lists this clonotype with a few counts. V usage is TRBV25-1 and J usage is TRBJ1-1, with 9 bases matching TRBD1. The V and J ends lost 5 bases and 7 bases, in that order; junction bases with no gene match: 11. The CDR3 extends over 15 amino acids. Germline V lookup: CDR1 MGHDK, CDR2 SYGVNS. CDR3 amino acids: CASSYPGTGLFEAFF. For the CDR3, the DNA is TGTGCCAGCAGTTACCCAGGGACAGGGCTGTTTGAAGCTTTCTTT.

CDR3 nucleotides: TGTGCCAGCAGTTTCGGTCCAGGTACTAACTATGGCTACACCTTC. It codes for CASSFGPGTNYGYTF. This chain uses TRBV12-3 or TRBV12-4 with TRBJ1-2, with unresolved D. The CDR3 is 15 amino acids. The germline V and J ends were trimmed by 3 bases and 0 bases, with 11 bases remaining between them.

This clonotype was seen more than once but under ten times. The rearrangement joins TRBV6-5 to TRBJ1-6; no clear D gene. CDR3 length: 13 amino acids. Germline-derived CDR1 and CDR2 are MNHEY and SVGAGI. With 2 bases removed from V and 5 bases from J, the gap between germline ends came to 4 bases. The CDR3 region has the DNA TGTGCCAGCAGTTACCAGCATAATTCACCCCTCCACTTT. Residues: CASSYQHNSPLHF.

Comments on this clonotype: Germline is not matched at one junction end, which may reflect a read error. The chain carries TRBV10-2 and TRBJ1-5; 7 nucleotides line up with TRBD1. This CDR3 region has 14 residues. CDR1 is WSHSY, CDR2 SAAADI, per germline. The CDR3 is CASSTQDRHQPQHF. As DNA, the CDR3 is TGTGCCAGCAGCACCCAGGACAGGCATCAGCCCCAGCATTTT.

This clonotype was counted at least ten times. The V and J genes are TRBV7-6 and TRBJ2-6; the D is unclear. Trimming took off 2 bases at V and 2 bases at J, with 13 bases between the two ends. CDR3 length: 17 residues. CDR1 and CDR2 (germline): SGHVS, FNYEAQ. CDR3: CASSLLAPQTGANVLTF. The CDR3 DNA is TGTGCCAGCAGCTTATTAGCCCCGCAGACTGGGGCCAACGTCCTGACTTTC.

The chain joins TRBV2 to TRBJ2-5, with unresolved D. The germline CDR1 and CDR2 sequences are SNHLY and FYNNEI. The V gene lost 5 bases and the J gene lost 3 bases, with 10 bases spanning the gap. The CDR3 runs to 13 residues. CDR3 in DNA: TGTGCCAGCAGTATACAGCAAAAAGAGACCCAGTACTTC. Residues: CASSIQQKETQYF. Together with reference TRBV2 and TRBJ2-5, the CDR3 gives the full variable domain: EPEVTQTPSHQVTQMGQEVILRCVPISNHLYFYWYRQILGQKVEFLVSFYNNEISEKSEIFDDQFSVERPDGSNFTLKIRSTKLEDSAMYFCASSIQQKETQYFGPGTRLLVL.

This clonotype was counted only a few times. V and J are TRBV7-9 and TRBJ1-1; D not certain. CDR1 is SEHNR, CDR2 FQNEAQ, per germline (reference sequence). The germline V and J ends were trimmed by 4 bases and 9 bases, with 21 bases remaining between them. This CDR3 has 15 residues. CDR3 in amino acids: CASSYGAGRESQAFF. CDR3 sequence (DNA): TGTGCCAGCAGCTATGGAGCCGGGAGAGAGAGCCAAGCTTTCTTT.

The CDR3 protein is CASSDPGQTEAFF. CDR3 DNA: TGTGCCAGCAGCGATCCGGGACAGACTGAAGCTTTCTTT. This chain links TRBV9 with TRBJ1-1, with 7 bases fitting TRBD1. V trimming: 3 bases; J trimming: 5 bases; junction bases outside the gene matches: 4. The CDR3 is made up of 13 amino acids. CDR1 SGDLS and CDR2 YYNGEE come from the germline V gene.

This clonotype appeared a single time. J is TRBJ2-2 and V is TRBV7-3; tentatively, D is TRBD1 (6 bases). The CDR3 sequence is 15 residues long. The V gene's germline CDR1 is SGHTA and CDR2 FQGTGA. V was clipped by 10 bases and J by 5 bases, with 20 bases between them. The CDR3 reads CATSGTNDGTGELFF. The CDR3, as DNA: TGTGCCACTTCCGGGACAAACGATGGGACCGGGGAGCTGTTTTTT.

At least ten counts were recorded for this clonotype. The chain carries TRBV29-1 and TRBJ1-5; 8 nucleotides align to TRBD1. The CDR3 is 12 residues long. The germline V gene has CDR1 SQVTM and CDR2 ANQGSEA. V trimming: 4 bases; J trimming: 8 bases; junction bases outside the gene matches: 4. DNA for the CDR3: TGCAGCGTTGGGACAGGGTATGAGCCCCAGCATTTT. This gives the protein CSVGTGYEPQHF. Drawing the rest from reference TRBV29-1 and TRBJ1-5, the complete variable domain is SAVISQKPSRDICQRGTSLTIQCQVDSQVTMMFWYRQQPGQSLTLIATANQGSEATYESGFVIDKFPISRPNLTFSTLTVSNMSPEDSSIYLCSVGTGYEPQHFGDGTRLSIL.

The genes are TRBV11-3 and TRBJ1-3, with unresolved D. Germline V gene sequence: CDR1 SGHNT, CDR2 YENEEA. This CDR3 is 14 amino acids long. V gave up 3 bases and J gave up 2 bases, with 8 bases separating them. CDR3 amino acids: CASSFSPPGNTIYF. The CDR3 DNA reads as TGTGCCAGCAGCTTTTCCCCCCCTGGAAACACCATATATTTT.

There are many counts of this clonotype. The genes are TRBV2 and TRBJ2-7; D possibly corresponds to TRBD1 (6 bases). Germline loops: CDR1 SNHLY, CDR2 FYNNEI. The CDR3 totals 15 residues. The germline V and J ends were trimmed by 8 bases and 1 base, with 18 bases remaining between them. The CDR3, as DNA: TGTGCCAGCGGATCCAACAGGGACCCTTCCTACGAGCAGTACTTC. It translates to CASGSNRDPSYEQYF.

In this sample, this clonotype turned up many times. The V and J genes are TRBV19 and TRBJ1-2; 8 bases line up with TRBD1. The CDR3 is 12 amino acids. The germline CDR1 and CDR2 sequences are LNHDA and SQIVND (reference sequence). Losses at the gene ends were 3 bases for V and 7 bases for J; bases not matched to a gene: 1. The CDR3 DNA reads as TGTGCCAGTAGTATGCAGGGGGCTGGCTACACCTTC. Translating gives CASSMQGAGYTF.

The chain uses TRBV12-3 or TRBV12-4 and TRBJ1-5; no definite D call. CDR3 size: 14 residues. The ends were cut back, 0 bases at V and 7 bases at J, with 10 bases in the middle. The CDR3 DNA reads TGTGCCAGCAGTTTAGCGCAAAGGCCCCAGCCCCAGCATTTT. It yields the protein CASSLAQRPQPQHF.

The V call is TRBV5-1, the J call TRBJ2-7; 7 nucleotides align to TRBD1. The J segment lost 1 base and the V segment lost 2 bases, leaving 9 bases of the junction unmatched. CDR3 length: 16 amino acids. Germline V lookup: CDR1 SGHRS, CDR2 YFSETQ. The CDR3: CASSFGARDSSYEQYF. DNA for the CDR3: TGCGCCAGCAGCTTTGGCGCAAGGGACAGTTCCTACGAGCAGTACTTC.

V gene TRBV20-1 combines with J gene TRBJ2-7; 8 bases match TRBD2. Germline loops: CDR1 DFQATT, CDR2 SNEGSKA (reference sequence). The ends lost 6 bases at V and 0 bases at J; junction bases unmatched: 7. This CDR3 is built from 14 residues. CDR3 bases: TGCAGTGCCATTAGCGGGGAGAGCTCCTACGAGCAGTACTTC. Translated, it gives CSAISGESSYEQYF.

The genes are TRBV9 and TRBJ1-5, with a tentative D call TRBD1 (6 bases). This CDR3 spans 13 amino acids. V dropped 7 bases and J dropped 4 bases, with 12 bases sitting between them. Germline loops: CDR1 SGDLS, CDR2 YYNGEE. CDR3 coding DNA: TGTGCCAGCGGAAGGGGGGGGAATCAGCCCCAGCATTTT. Translating it yields CASGRGGNQPQHF.

This clonotype has only a few counts. V and J are TRBV7-9 and TRBJ1-2; D is undetermined. Trimming stripped 3 bases from V and 2 bases from J, with 7 bases between. The CDR3 runs to 13 residues. Germline loops: CDR1 SEHNR, CDR2 FQNEAQ (reference sequence). The CDR3 coding sequence is TGTGCCAGCAGCTTTGTAGAAAACTATGGCTACACCTTC. Translated, it gives CASSFVENYGYTF.

This clonotype was seen once. This chain joins TRBV7-8 and TRBJ1-3; no definite D call. This CDR3 is built from 15 residues. CDR1 and CDR2 (germline): SGHVS, FQNEAQ. V was trimmed by 2 bases and J by 0 bases, leaving 8 bases between them. For the CDR3, the DNA is TGTGCCAGCAGCTTAACGCTGAGCTCTGGAAACACCATATATTTT. This gives the protein CASSLTLSSGNTIYF.

The chain joins TRBV19 to TRBJ1-1; TRBD1 aligns across 7 bases. V shed 2 bases and J 6 bases; nucleotides not matched to a gene: 12. The CDR3 has 16 amino acids. CDR1 and CDR2 (germline): LNHDA, SQIVND (reference sequence). The CDR3 coding sequence is TGTGCCAGTAGTATACGACAGGGACCCCAGGCGGCTGAAGCTTTCTTT. The encoded protein is CASSIRQGPQAAEAFF.